Listed below are T cell receptor beta chains from one sample, sequenced in a study of blood T cell repertoires in COVID-19. The data were produced by immunoSEQ multiplex PCR, yet TCRdb's version contains in-frame clones alone and is incomplete. This sample has 100,000 or so clones; about 89% occur once, and the top ten carry under 14%. The sample taken for sequencing was peripheral blood. These receptor sequences come from a woman in her twenties or thirties with acute or convalescent COVID-19. The CDR3 runs from the conserved cysteine through the conserved F or W. Not all rows give a size; the values are once, few, many and, for expanded clones, a class.

v_gene | abundance | CDR3aa
TRBV28 | NA | CASTRGGGNQPQHF
TRBV18 | NA | CASSQGQTYEQYF
TRBV7-8 | NA | CASSLADRGRSTEAFF
TRBV7-3 | NA | CASSLGRGEQYF
TRBV6-6 | NA | CASSYRGGGDSPLHF
TRBV7-6 | once | CASRSVAGAATGELFF
TRBV28 | NA | CASTWGEQPQHF
TRBV19 | once | CARGEVLSRTGELFF
TRBV9 | NA | CASSVEGEVNSPLHF
TRBV18 | few | CASSPLDRPNEKLFF
TRBV6-6 | NA | CASSYSVADNEQYF
TRBV15 | NA | CATSRGGGDEKLFF
TRBV19 | NA | CASSMAGGRDTQYF
TRBV6-4 | NA | CASSDDGVGNSPLHF
TRBV25-1 | NA | CASSPGQGRNEQFF
TRBV4-1 | NA | CASSQAEGLSYGYTF
TRBV24-1 | NA | CATSDQTTNYGYTF
TRBV7-9 | NA | CASSLGQAPNYGYTF
TRBV10-2 | once | CASSAHQVGQPQHF
TRBV28 | NA | CASSSPGTDFQETQYF
TRBV6-5 | NA | CASSSAGFEAFF
TRBV7-6 | NA | CASSLAGQGFTDTQYF
TRBV12-3/TRBV12-4 | NA | CASCSGIFQFF
TRBV10-1 | few | CASRVDREGGELFF
TRBV6-1 | NA | CASSESVGQNSGNTIYF
TRBV9 | NA | CASSVVSKGEQYF
TRBV28 | NA | CASSLLKNGEAFF
TRBV28 | NA | CASSLPGGVGYTF
TRBV9 | NA | CASSPPRGPPGGYTF
TRBV5-1 | NA | CASSKGASDTQYF
TRBV6-6 | NA | CASSRTRGDTEAFF
TRBV5-1 | NA | CASSPGTDNEKLFF
TRBV7-6 | NA | CASSLTQGGTGELFF
TRBV5-1 | NA | CASSLTPNTEAFF
TRBV10-3 | NA | CAISDLAGGNEQFF
TRBV19 | NA | CASRLTTGGGTEAFF
TRBV2 | NA | CASSEARRHSPLHF
TRBV7-2 | NA | CASSLLQGGSPLHF
TRBV7-6 | once | CASSPRGASGAANTGELFF
TRBV4-2 | NA | CASSEGAQGLSYEQYF
TRBV5-1 | NA | CASSWTGGEETQYF